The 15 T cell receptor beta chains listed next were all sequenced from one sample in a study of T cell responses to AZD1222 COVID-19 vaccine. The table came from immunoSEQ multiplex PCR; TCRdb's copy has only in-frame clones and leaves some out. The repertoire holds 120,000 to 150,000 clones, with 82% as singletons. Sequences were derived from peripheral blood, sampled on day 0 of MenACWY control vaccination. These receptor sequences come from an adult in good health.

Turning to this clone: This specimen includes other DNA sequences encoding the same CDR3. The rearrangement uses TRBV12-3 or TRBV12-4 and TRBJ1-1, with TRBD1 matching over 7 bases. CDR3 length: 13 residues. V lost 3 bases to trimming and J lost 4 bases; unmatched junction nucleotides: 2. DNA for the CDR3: TGTGCCAGCAGTTTGGCAGGGGGCACTGAAGCTTTCTTT. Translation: CASSLAGGTEAFF.

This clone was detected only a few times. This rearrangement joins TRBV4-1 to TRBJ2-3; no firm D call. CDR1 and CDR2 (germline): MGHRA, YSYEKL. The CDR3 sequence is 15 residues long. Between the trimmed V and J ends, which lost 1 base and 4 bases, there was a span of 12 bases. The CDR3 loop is CASSQAAVSADTQYF. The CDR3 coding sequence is TGCGCCAGCAGCCAAGCGGCGGTCTCAGCAGATACGCAGTATTTT.

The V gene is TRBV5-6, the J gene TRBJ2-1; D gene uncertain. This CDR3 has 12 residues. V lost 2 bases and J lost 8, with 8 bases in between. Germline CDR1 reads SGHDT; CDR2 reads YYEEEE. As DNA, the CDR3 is TGTGCCAGCAGCTTCCAAGGCTATGAGCAGTTCTTC. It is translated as CASSFQGYEQFF.

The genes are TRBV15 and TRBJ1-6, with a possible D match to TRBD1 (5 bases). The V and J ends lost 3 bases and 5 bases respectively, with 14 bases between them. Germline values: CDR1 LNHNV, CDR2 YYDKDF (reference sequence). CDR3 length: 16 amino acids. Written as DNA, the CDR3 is TGTGCCACCAGCAGTTCCGGGGGAATCCATAATTCACCCCTCCACTTT. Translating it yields CATSSSGGIHNSPLHF.

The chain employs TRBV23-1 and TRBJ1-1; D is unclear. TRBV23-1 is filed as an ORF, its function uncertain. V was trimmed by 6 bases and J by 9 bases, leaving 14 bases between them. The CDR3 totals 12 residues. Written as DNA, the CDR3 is TGCGCCAGCAGCCAGGAGGCAGCCAAAGCTTTCTTT. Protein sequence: CASSQEAAKAFF.

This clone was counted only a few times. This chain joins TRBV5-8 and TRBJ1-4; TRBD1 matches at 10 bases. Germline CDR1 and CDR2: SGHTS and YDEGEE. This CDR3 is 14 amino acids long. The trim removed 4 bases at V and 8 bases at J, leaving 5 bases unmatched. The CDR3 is CASSPGQGPEKLFF. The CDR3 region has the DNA TGTGCCAGCAGCCCGGGACAGGGGCCCGAAAAACTGTTTTTT.

The CDR3 DNA reads as TGTGCCAGCAGCAGGGGCTTCGGGGAGACCCAGTACTTC. Protein sequence: CASSRGFGETQYF. The gene calls are TRBV5-8 and TRBJ2-5, with D tentatively TRBD1 (5 bases). This CDR3 region has 13 residues. V was pared by 4 bases and J by 5 bases, with 12 bases between. CDR1 and CDR2 from the germline V gene are SGHTS and YDEGEE.

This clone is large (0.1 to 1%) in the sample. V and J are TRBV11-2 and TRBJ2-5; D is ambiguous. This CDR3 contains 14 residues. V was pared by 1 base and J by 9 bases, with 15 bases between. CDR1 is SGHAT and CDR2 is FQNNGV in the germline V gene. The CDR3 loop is CASSLVGGWKAQYF. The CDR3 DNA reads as TGTGCCAGCAGCTTAGTGGGTGGGTGGAAGGCCCAGTACTTC.

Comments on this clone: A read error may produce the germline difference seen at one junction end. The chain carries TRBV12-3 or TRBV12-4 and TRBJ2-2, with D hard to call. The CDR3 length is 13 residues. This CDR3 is CASSPSNTGELFF. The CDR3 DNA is TGTGCCAGCAGCCCTTCGAATACCGGGGAGCTGTTTTTT.

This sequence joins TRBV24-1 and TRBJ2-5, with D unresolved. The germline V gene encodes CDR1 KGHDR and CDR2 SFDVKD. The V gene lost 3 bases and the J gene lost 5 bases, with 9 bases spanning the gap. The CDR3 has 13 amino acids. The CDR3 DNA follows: TGTGCCACCAGTGATAACCGGTTGGAGACCCAGTACTTC. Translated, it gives CATSDNRLETQYF.

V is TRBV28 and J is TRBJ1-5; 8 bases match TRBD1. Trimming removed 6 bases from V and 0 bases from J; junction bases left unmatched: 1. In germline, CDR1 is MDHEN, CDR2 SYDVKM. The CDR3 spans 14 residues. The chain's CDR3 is CASRGQVSNQPQHF. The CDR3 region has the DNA TGTGCCAGCAGGGGACAGGTTAGCAATCAGCCCCAGCATTTT.

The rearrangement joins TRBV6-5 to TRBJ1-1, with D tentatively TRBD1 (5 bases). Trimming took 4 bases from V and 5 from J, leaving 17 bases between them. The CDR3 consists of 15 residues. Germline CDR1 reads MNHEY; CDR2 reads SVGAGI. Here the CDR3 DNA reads TGTGCCAGCAGTTCCCCCAGCAGGGTGGGTACTGAAGCTTTCTTT. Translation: CASSSPSRVGTEAFF.

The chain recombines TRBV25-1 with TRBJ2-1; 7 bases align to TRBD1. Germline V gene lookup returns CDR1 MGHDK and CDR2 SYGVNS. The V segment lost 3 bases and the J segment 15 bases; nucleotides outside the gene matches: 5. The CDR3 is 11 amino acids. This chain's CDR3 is CASSDRQGPFF. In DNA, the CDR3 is TGTGCCAGCAGTGATCGACAGGGCCCGTTCTTC.

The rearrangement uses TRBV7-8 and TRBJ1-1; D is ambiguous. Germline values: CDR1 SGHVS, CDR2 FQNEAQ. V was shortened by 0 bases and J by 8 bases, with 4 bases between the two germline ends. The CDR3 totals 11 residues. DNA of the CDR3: TGTGCCAGCAGCTTAGCGTACGAAGCTTTCTTT. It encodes CASSLAYEAFF. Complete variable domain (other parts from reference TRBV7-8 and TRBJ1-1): GAGVSQSPRYKVAKRGQDVALRCDPISGHVSLFWYQQALGQGPEFLTYFQNEAQLDKSGLPSDRFFAERPEGSVSTLKIQRTQQEDSAVYLCASSLAYEAFFGQGTRLTVV.

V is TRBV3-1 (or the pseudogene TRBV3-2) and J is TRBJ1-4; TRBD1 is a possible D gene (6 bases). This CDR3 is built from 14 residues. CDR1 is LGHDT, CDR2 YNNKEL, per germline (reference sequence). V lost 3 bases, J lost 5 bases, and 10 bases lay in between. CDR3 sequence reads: CASSQRTDNEKLFF. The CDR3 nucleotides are TGTGCCAGCAGCCAGCGGACAGACAATGAAAAACTGTTTTTT.